This TCR beta chain came from a study of siplizumab effects on memory and regulatory T cells. TCRdb's copy holds only in-frame clones and misses some; the assay was immunoSEQ multiplex PCR. This repertoire shows 95,000 to 100,000 clones, about 90% found once; its top ten account for approximately 12%. In regard to this clone: The antigen remains undetermined.

Whole-study findings and limits: Siplizumab significantly lowered the alloreactive sequences that could be traced to unstimulated CD4+ memory cells. The apparent diversity of naive T cells exceeded that of memory cells, and naive T cells seemed to make a major contribution to the alloresponse. The Treg-derived share of mappable alloreactive CD4+ clones averaged about 69% with siplizumab and approximately 28% in controls.

This CDR3 contains 16 residues. The V segment lost 4 bases and the J segment 0 bases; nucleotides outside the gene matches: 3. CDR1 is MGHRA and CDR2 is YSYEKL in the germline V gene. This chain links TRBV4-1 with TRBJ2-2, with 9 bases identical to TRBD1. This receptor was identified in a human donor in good health. The material sequenced was non-Treg CD4+ T cells sorted from blood. Here the CDR3 DNA reads TGCGCCAGCAGCCCCGACAGGGGGACGAACACCGGGGAGCTGTTTTTT. Translation: CASSPDRGTNTGELFF.